This paragraph reports one TCR beta chain. Antigen unknown. The PCR ran on 60 Vbeta and 13 Jbeta primers. The data were produced by immunoSEQ multiplex PCR, yet TCRdb's version contains in-frame clones alone and is incomplete. This repertoire comprises around 160,000 clones; its ten largest clones make up 1.6%. This record comes from a study of cytomegalovirus exposure and HLA in healthy donors. Findings and limits, study-wide: In a later analysis, across HLA loci, associated TCR counts were highest for DRB1, lowest for HLA-C. The investigators catalogued 150 to 200 TCR beta chains as cytomegalovirus-associated. Association with HLA alleles at 0.05 false discovery rate was found for 16,951 TCR beta sequences in a later analysis. Only CMV serostatus was available as immune exposure information.

The germline V and J ends were trimmed by 8 bases and 10 bases, with 21 bases remaining between them. The CDR3 is 13 amino acids. Per the germline V gene, CDR1 is SQVTM and CDR2 is ANQGSEA. Sequencing input: PBMCs. This receptor was identified in a woman aged 50 to 60 in good health and CMV-seronegative. This chain connects TRBV29-1 to TRBJ2-1, with D tentatively TRBD2 (6 bases). CDR3 sequence reads: CSSEGTGVSEQFF. Here the CDR3 DNA reads TGCAGCTCCGAGGGGACTGGTGTCAGCGAGCAGTTCTTC.